This TCR beta chain stems from a study of blood T cell repertoires in COVID-19. The method was immunoSEQ multiplex PCR; TCRdb's version includes in-frame clones alone and lacks a portion of them. The table records under 350,000 clones, about 83% of them present only once. CDR1 is LGHDT, CDR2 YNNKEL, per germline (reference sequence). This CDR3 region has 12 residues. Remarks on this clone: An end of the junction differs from the germline gene, which may be a read error.

The genes are TRBV3-1 (or the pseudogene TRBV3-2) and TRBJ2-7, with 7 bases matching TRBD2. This clonotype originated in a woman aged 45-59 years who had recovered from COVID-19. Specimen: peripheral blood. Written as DNA, the CDR3 is TGTGCCAGCAGCCAAGGTTCGCGGGGGACCCACTTC. Translating it yields CASSQGSRGTHF.